This T cell receptor (beta chain) was retrieved from a study of blood T cells in healthy people across ages. The total RNA that was extracted per sample amounted to at least 5.5 micrograms. Study observations and caveats: Because sorting was not performed, PBMCs prevented conclusive naive versus antigen-experienced comparison. TCR beta diversity per million T cells fell roughly linearly with age.

The germline V gene encodes CDR1 SGHTA and CDR2 FQGNSA. Between the trimmed V and J ends, which lost 4 bases and 8 bases, there was a span of 12 bases. This CDR3 contains 14 residues. Only one count was recorded for this clonotype. Its antigen is as yet unknown. It was with a sample-barcoded 5' primer and a J-beta primer mix that a second PCR of about 7 to 12 cycles was run. All samples yielded 2.5 million or more CDR3-containing paired-end reads. TCRdb re-called the 5' RACE reads through MiXCR, storing one row per CDR3 protein. The sample carries roughly 1,500,000 distinct CDR3 sequences, about 35% recorded once.

This receptor was taken from a woman aged 25 to 45 in good health. This sequence joins TRBV7-2 and TRBJ1-6, with D unclear. Material for sequencing was blood. Written as DNA, the CDR3 is TGTGCCAGCAGCTCACAGAGTAACGATTCACCCCTCCACTTT. Its protein product is CASSSQSNDSPLHF.